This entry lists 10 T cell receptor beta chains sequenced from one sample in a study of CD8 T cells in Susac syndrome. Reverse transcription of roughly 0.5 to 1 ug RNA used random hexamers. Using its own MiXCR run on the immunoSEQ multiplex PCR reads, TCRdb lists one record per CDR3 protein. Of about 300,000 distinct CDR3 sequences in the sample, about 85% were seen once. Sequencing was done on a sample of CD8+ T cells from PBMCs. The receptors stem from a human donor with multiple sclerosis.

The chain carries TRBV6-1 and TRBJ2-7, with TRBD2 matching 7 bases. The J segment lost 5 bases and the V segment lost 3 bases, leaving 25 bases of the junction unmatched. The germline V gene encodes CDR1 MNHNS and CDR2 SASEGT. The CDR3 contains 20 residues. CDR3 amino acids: CASSDVYPGLRSRETDEQYF. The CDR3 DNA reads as TGTGCCAGCAGTGACGTATACCCTGGACTGAGATCGCGGGAGACCGACGAGCAGTACTTC.

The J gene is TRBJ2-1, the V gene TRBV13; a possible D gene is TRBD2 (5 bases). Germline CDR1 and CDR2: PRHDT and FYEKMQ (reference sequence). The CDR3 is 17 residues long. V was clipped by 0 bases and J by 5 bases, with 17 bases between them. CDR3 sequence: CASSLGRTSGPNNEQFF. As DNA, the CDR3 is TGTGCCAGCAGCTTAGGAAGAACTAGTGGGCCTAACAATGAGCAGTTCTTC. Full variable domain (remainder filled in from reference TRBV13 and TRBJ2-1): AAGVIQSPRHLIKEKRETATLKCYPIPRHDTVYWYQQGPGQDPQFLISFYEKMQSDKGSIPDRFSAQQFSDYHSELNMSSLELGDSALYFCASSLGRTSGPNNEQFFGPGTRLTVL.

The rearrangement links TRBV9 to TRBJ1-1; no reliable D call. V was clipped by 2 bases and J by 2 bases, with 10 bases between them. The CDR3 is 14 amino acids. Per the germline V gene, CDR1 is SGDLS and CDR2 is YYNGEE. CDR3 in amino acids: CASSVGRGNTEAFF. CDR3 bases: TGTGCCAGCAGCGTCGGACGGGGAAACACTGAAGCTTTCTTT.

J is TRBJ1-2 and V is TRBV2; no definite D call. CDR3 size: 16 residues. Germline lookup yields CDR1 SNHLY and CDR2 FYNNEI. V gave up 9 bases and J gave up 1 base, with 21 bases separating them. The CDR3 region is CASPDGSSGVNYGYTF. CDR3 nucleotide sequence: TGTGCCAGTCCGGATGGGTCAAGCGGGGTTAACTATGGCTACACCTTC.

As DNA, the CDR3 is TGCAGTGCTAGATTGGGCGAGCAGTACTTC. Protein: CSARLGEQYF. This rearrangement joins TRBV20-1 to TRBJ2-7; D unclear. There are 10 residues in the CDR3. With 2 bases removed from V and 6 bases from J, the gap between germline ends came to 5 bases. Germline assignment: CDR1 DFQATT and CDR2 SNEGSKA (reference sequence).

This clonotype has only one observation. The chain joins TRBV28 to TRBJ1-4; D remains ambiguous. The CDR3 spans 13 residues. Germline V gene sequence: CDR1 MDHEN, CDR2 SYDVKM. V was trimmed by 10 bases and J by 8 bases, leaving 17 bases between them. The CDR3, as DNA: TGTGCCACGAAAACTGCAGTTGGGGAAAAACTGTTTTTT. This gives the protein CATKTAVGEKLFF.

The CDR3 region is CASSGSTGGGREKLFF. CDR3 in DNA: TGTGCCAGCAGCGGATCAACAGGGGGCGGGCGTGAAAAACTGTTTTTT. The gene calls are TRBV5-4 and TRBJ1-4, with 9 bases identical to TRBD1. Unmatched junction bases numbered 11, after V lost 4 bases and J lost 7 bases. The CDR3 runs to 16 residues. Germline V lookup: CDR1 SGHNT, CDR2 YYREEE (reference sequence).

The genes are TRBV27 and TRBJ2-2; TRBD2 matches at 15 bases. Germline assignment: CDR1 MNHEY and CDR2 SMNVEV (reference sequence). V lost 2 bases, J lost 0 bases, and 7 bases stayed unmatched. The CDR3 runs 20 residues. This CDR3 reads CASSLRTSGRAPSNTGELFF. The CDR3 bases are TGTGCCAGCAGTTTACGGACTAGCGGGAGGGCCCCTTCGAACACCGGGGAGCTGTTTTTT.

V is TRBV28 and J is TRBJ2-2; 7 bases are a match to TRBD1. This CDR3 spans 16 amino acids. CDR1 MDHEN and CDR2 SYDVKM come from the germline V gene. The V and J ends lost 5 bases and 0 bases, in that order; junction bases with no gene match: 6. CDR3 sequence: CASSPPTGSNTGELFF. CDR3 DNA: TGTGCCAGCAGTCCGCCGACAGGGTCGAACACCGGGGAGCTGTTTTTT.

CDR3 nucleotide sequence: TGTGCCAGCAGTTTATTTAGGGCGGGCATAACCTACGAGCAGTACTTC. Its protein product is CASSLFRAGITYEQYF. V usage is TRBV28 and J usage is TRBJ2-7; a weak D match, TRBD2 (5 bases). The CDR3 covers 16 residues. Trimming took off 1 base at V and 2 bases at J, with 15 bases between the two ends. Looked up from germline, CDR1 is MDHEN and CDR2 is SYDVKM.